The source of this T cell receptor (beta chain) is a study of shared clonotypes between healthy human individuals. The overall study: Each donor's CD4 naive and CD4 memory cells filled three plates apiece, CD8 naive two, and CD8 memory one.

Measured with immunoSEQ multiplex PCR; TCRdb has only the in-frame clones, and not every one. The table lists about 2.1 million clones, 80% to 95% of them singletons. Of note for this clone: Antigen specificity is unknown. Different DNA sequences within this sample yield the same CDR3.

Broader study findings: On the whole, naive subsets had larger estimated richness than memory subsets had. Clonotype sharing across four donors was observed for around 5.1% of naive CD4 clonotypes.

The CDR3 spans 11 residues. Germline CDR1 is LNHDA and CDR2 is SQIVND (reference sequence). V was pared by 3 bases and J by 14 bases, with 11 bases between. Naive CD8 cells lacked CD45RO and underwent positive selection for CCR7, leaving out terminally differentiated effector memory CD45RA+ cells. The sample comprised naive CD8+ T cells from PBMCs. This TCR was recovered from a man aged 18 to 29 in good health. Some clones in this sample may be carry-over from other donors' samples. The V call is TRBV19, the J call TRBJ2-1; D possibly corresponds to TRBD2 (6 bases). The CDR3 coding sequence is TGTGCCAGTAGTATTGGCGGGACGGAGTTCTTC. It translates to CASSIGGTEFF.